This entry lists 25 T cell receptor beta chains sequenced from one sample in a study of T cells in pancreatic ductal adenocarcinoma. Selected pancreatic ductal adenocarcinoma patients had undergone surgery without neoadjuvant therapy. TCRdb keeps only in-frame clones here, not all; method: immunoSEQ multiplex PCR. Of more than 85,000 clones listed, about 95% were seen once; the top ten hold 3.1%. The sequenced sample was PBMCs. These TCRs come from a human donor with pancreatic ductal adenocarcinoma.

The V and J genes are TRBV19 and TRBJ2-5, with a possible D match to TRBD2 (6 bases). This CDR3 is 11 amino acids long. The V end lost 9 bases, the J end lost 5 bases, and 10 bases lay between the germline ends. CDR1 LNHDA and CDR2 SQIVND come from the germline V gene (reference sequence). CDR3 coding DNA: TGTGCCAGCGGGGCGGGGGAGACCCAGTACTTC. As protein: CASGAGETQYF. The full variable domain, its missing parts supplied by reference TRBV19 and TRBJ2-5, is DGGITQSPKYLFRKEGQNVTLSCEQNLNHDAMYWYRQDPGQGLRLIYYSQIVNDFQKGDIAEGYSVSREKKESFPLTVTSAQKNPTAFYLCASGAGETQYFGPGTRLLVL.

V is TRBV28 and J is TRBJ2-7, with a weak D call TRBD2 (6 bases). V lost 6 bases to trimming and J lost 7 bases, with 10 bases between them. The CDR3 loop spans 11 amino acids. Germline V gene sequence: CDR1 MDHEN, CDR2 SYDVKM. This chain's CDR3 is CASSVRGEQYF. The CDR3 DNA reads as TGTGCCAGCAGCGTCCGGGGGGAGCAGTACTTC.

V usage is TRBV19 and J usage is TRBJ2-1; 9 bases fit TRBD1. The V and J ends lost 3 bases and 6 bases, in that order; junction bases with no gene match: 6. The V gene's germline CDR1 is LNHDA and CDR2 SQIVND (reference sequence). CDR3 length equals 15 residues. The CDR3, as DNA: TGTGCCAGTAGTATGGGGGACAGGGAGGTCAATGAGCAGTTCTTC. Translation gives CASSMGDREVNEQFF.

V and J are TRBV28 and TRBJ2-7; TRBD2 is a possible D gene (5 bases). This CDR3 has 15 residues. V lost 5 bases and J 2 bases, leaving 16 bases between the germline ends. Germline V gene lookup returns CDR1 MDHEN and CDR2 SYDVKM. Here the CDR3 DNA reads TGTGCCAGCAGTGCCCCGGGCGTGGGAGCCTACGAGCAGTACTTC. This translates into CASSAPGVGAYEQYF.

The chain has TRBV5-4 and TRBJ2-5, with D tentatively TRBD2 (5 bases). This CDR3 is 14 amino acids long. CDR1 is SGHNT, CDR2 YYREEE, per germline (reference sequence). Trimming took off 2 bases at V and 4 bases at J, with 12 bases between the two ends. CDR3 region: CASSLRGLLETQYF. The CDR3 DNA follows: TGTGCCAGCAGCTTACGGGGTCTGTTAGAGACCCAGTACTTC. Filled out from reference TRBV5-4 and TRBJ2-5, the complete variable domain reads ETGVTQSPTHLIKTRGQQVTLRCSSQSGHNTVSWYQQALGQGPQFIFQYYREEENGRGNFPPRFSGLQFPNYSSELNVNALELDDSALYLCASSLRGLLETQYFGPGTRLLVL.

The CDR3 here is CASRDRQESYGYTF. CDR3 DNA: TGTGCCAGTAGGGACCGACAGGAGAGCTATGGCTACACCTTC. The chain uses TRBV19 and TRBJ1-2, with D possibly TRBD1 on 6 matching bases. There are 14 residues in the CDR3. Trimming removed 6 bases from V and 4 bases from J, with 15 bases in between. Looked up from germline, CDR1 is LNHDA and CDR2 is SQIVND (reference sequence).

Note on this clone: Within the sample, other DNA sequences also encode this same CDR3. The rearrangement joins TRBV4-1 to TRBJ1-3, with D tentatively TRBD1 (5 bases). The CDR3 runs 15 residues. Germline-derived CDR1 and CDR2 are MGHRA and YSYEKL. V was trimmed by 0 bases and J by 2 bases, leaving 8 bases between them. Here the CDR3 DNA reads TGCGCCAGCAGCCAAGATGGGGGGACTGGAAACACCATATATTTT. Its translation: CASSQDGGTGNTIYF.

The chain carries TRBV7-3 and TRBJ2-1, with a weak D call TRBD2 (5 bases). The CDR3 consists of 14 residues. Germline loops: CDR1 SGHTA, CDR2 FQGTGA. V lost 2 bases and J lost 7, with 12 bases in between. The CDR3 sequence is CASSLVGSANEQFF. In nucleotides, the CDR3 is TGTGCCAGCAGCTTAGTGGGTAGCGCAAATGAGCAGTTCTTC.

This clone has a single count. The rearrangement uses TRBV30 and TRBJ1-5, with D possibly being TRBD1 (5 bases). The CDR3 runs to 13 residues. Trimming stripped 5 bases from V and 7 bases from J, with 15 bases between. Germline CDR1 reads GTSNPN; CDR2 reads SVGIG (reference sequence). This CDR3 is CAWAGGHNQPQHF. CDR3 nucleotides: TGTGCCTGGGCCGGGGGTCACAACCAGCCCCAGCATTTT. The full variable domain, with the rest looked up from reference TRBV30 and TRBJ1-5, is SQTIHQWPATLVQPVGSPLSLECTVEGTSNPNLYWYRQAAGRGLQLLFYSVGIGQISSEVPQNLSASRPQDRQFILSSKKLLLSDSGFYLCAWAGGHNQPQHFGDGTRLSIL.

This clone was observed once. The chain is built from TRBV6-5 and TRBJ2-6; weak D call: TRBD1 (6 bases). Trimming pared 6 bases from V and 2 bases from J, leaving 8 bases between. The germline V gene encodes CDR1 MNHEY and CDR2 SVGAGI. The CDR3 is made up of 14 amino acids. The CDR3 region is CASSAGAGANVLTF. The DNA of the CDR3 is TGTGCCAGCAGCGCAGGGGCTGGGGCCAACGTCCTGACTTTC.

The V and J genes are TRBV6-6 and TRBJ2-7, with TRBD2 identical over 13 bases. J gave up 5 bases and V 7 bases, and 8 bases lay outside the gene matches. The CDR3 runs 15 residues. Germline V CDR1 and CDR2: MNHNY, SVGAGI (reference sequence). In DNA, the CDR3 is TGTGCCAGCAACTCAATCGGACTAGCGGGAGACGAGCAGTACTTC. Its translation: CASNSIGLAGDEQYF.

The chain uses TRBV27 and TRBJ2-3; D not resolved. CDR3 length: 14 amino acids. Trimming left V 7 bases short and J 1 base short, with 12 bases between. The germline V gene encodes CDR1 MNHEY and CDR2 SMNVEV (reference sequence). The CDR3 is CASKRGSRTDTQYF. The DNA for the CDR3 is TGTGCCAGCAAAAGAGGCTCCCGCACAGATACGCAGTATTTT.

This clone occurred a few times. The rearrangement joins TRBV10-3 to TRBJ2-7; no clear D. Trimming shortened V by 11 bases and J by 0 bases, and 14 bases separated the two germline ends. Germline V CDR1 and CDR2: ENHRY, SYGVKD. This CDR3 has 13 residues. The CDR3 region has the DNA TGTGCCTCTAGAGAGCTCGGCTCCTACGAGCAGTACTTC. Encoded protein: CASRELGSYEQYF.

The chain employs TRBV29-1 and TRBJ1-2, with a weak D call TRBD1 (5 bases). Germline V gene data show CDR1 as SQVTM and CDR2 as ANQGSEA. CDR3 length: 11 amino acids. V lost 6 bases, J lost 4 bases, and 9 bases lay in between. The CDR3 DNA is TGCAGCGTGTCAGGGCGCTATGGCTACACCTTC. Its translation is CSVSGRYGYTF.

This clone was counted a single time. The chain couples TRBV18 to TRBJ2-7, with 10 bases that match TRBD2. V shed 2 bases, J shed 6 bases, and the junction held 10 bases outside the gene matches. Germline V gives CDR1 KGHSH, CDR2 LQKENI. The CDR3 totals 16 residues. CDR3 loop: CASSPGSGRWGPEQYF. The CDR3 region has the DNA TGTGCCAGCTCACCAGGTAGCGGGAGGTGGGGCCCCGAGCAGTACTTC. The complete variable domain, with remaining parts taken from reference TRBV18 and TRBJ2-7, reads NAGVMQNPRHLVRRRGQEARLRCSPMKGHSHVYWYRQLPEEGLKFMVYLQKENIIDESGMPKERFSAEFPKEGPSILRIQQVVRGDSAAYFCASSPGSGRWGPEQYFGPGTRLTVT.

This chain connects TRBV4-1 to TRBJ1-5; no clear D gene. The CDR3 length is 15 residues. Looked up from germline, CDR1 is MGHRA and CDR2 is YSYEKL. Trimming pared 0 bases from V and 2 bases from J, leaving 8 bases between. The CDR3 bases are TGCGCCAGCAGCCAAGACAGACTTGGCAATCAGCCCCAGCATTTT. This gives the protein CASSQDRLGNQPQHF.

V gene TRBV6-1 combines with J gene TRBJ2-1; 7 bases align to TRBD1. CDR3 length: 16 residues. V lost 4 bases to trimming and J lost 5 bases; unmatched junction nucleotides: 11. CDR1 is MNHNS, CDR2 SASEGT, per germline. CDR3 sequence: CASSAYDRDWNNEQFF. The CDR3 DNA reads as TGTGCCAGCAGTGCTTACGACAGGGATTGGAACAATGAGCAGTTCTTC.

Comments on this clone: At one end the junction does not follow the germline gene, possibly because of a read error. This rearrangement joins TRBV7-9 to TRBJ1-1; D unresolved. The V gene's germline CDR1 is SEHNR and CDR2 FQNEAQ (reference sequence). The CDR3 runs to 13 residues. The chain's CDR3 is CASTLPGNTEAFF. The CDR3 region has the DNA TGTGCCAGCACCTTACCAGGAAACACTGAAGCTTTCTTT.

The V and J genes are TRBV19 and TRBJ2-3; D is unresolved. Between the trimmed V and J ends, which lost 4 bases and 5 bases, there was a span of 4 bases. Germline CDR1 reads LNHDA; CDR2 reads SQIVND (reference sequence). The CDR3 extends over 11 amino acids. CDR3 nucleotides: TGTGCCAGTAGTACCATAGATACGCAGTATTTT. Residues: CASSTIDTQYF.

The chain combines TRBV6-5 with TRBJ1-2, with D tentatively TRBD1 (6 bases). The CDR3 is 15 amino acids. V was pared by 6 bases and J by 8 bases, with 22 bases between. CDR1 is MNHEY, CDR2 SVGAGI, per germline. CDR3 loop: CASSGSRQEGEGYTF. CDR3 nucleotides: TGTGCCAGCAGCGGATCGCGACAGGAAGGGGAGGGCTACACCTTC.

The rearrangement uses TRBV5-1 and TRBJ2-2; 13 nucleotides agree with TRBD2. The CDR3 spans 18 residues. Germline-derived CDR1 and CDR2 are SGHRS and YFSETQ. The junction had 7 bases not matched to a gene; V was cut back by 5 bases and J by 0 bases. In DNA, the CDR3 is TGCGCCAGCAGTTGGACTAGCGGGAGCGATTCGAACACCGGGGAGCTGTTTTTT. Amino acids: CASSWTSGSDSNTGELFF.

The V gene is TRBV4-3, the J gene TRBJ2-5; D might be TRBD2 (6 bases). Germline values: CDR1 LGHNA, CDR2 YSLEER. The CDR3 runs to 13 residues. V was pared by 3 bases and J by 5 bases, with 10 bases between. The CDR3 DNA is TGCGCCAGCAGCCAGGGGGGTCAGGAGACCCAGTACTTC. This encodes CASSQGGQETQYF.

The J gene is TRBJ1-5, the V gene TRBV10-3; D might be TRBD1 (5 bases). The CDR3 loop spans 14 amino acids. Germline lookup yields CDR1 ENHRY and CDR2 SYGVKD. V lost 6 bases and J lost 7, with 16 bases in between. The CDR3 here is CAISIGVLGQPQHF. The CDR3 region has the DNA TGTGCCATCAGCATAGGGGTGTTGGGACAGCCCCAGCATTTT.

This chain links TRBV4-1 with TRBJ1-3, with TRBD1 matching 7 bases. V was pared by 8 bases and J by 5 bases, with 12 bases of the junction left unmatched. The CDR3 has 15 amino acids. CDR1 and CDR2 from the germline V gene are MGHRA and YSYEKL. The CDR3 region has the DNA TGCGCCAGCTCCCCCCAACGACAGGGACGAAACACCATATATTTT. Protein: CASSPQRQGRNTIYF.

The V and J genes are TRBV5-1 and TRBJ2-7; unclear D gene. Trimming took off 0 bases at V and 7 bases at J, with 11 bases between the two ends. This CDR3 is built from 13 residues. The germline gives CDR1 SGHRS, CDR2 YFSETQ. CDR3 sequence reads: CASSLGSGWEQYF. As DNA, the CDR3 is TGCGCCAGCAGCTTGGGGTCAGGATGGGAGCAGTACTTC. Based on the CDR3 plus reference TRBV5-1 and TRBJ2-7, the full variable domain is KAGVTQTPRYLIKTRGQQVTLSCSPISGHRSVSWYQQTPGQGLQFLFEYFSETQRNKGNFPGRFSGRQFSNSRSEMNVSTLELGDSALYLCASSLGSGWEQYFGPGTRLTVT.